This TCR beta chain was sequenced for a study of cytomegalovirus exposure and HLA in healthy donors. The V gene's germline CDR1 is SEHNR and CDR2 FQNEAQ (reference sequence). CDR3 size: 12 residues. Trimming stripped 4 bases from V and 8 bases from J, with 11 bases between. A word on this clone: Its target is unknown.

Study-level findings and limits: By HLA locus, TCR association rates varied in a later analysis, with DRB1 showing the most and HLA-C the fewest. Common viral pathogens seemed, in a later analysis, to connect with several of the most significant clusters.

The primer mix had 60 Vbeta and 13 Jbeta primers. Measured with immunoSEQ multiplex PCR; TCRdb has only the in-frame clones, and not every one. The table includes over 130,000 clones, roughly four fifths detected once. The sequencing input was PBMCs. The rearrangement uses TRBV7-9 and TRBJ1-2; D is uncertain. The TCR originated in a male donor in good health and CMV-seronegative. CDR3 sequence reads: CASSSENRGYTF. As DNA, the CDR3 is TGTGCCAGCAGCTCCGAGAACCGGGGCTACACCTTC.